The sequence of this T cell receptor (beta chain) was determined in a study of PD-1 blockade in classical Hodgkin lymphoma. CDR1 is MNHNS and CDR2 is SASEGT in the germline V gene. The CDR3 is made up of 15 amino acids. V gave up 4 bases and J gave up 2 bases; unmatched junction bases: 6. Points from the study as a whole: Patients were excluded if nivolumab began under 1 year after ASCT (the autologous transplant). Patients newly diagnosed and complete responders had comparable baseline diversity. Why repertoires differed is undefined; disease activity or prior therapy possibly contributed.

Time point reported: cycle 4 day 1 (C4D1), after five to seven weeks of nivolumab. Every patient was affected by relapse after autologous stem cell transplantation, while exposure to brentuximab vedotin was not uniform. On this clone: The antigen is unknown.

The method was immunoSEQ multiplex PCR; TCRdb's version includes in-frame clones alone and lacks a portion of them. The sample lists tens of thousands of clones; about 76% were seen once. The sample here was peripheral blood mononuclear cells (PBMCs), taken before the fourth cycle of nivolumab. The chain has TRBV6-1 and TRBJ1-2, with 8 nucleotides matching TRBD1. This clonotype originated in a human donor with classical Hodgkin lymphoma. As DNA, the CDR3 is TGTGCCAGCAGTGTACAGGGGGGATTGAACTATGGCTACACCTTC. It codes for CASSVQGGLNYGYTF.